Presented here are 7 T cell receptor beta chains from one specimen sequenced in a study of identical twins. TCRdb fed the 5' RACE reads into MiXCR, producing one record per CDR3 protein. The sample has around 250,000 distinct CDR3 sequences; approximately 11% are singletons. The same specimen was also included in a second study, on yellow fever vaccine responses in identical twins.

Sequencing used memory (CD45RO+) T cells sorted from blood. These receptors all stem from a woman in her late teens or twenties in good health.

This clonotype occurred a few times. V is TRBV25-1 and J is TRBJ2-2; unclear D gene. The CDR3 has 11 residues. Per the germline V gene, CDR1 is MGHDK and CDR2 is SYGVNS. Trimming removed 2 bases from V and 10 bases from J, with 5 bases in between. The CDR3 protein is CASSEVVELFF. For the CDR3, the DNA is TGTGCCAGCAGTGAAGTGGTGGAGCTGTTTTTT.

The chain is built from TRBV9 and TRBJ2-7; unclear D gene. V was shortened by 2 bases and J by 1 base, with 13 bases between the two germline ends. Germline CDR1 SGDLS, CDR2 YYNGEE. The CDR3 sequence is 15 residues long. Here the CDR3 reads CASSVSGVASYEQYF. The CDR3 coding sequence is TGTGCCAGCAGCGTGTCAGGAGTGGCTTCCTACGAGCAGTACTTC.

The chain joins TRBV2 to TRBJ2-2; 8 positions agree with TRBD2. V lost 5 bases, J lost 1 base, and 6 bases stayed unmatched. The CDR3 sequence is 16 residues long. Germline values: CDR1 SNHLY, CDR2 FYNNEI. In DNA, the CDR3 is TGTGCCAGCAGTATTGGCGGGGGGATGAACACCGGGGAGCTGTTTTTT. It yields the protein CASSIGGGMNTGELFF.

This clonotype was seen a few times. The rearrangement links TRBV15 to TRBJ2-4, with TRBD2 matching 10 bases. CDR1 and CDR2 (germline): LNHNV, YYDKDF (reference sequence). This CDR3 is 18 amino acids long. The junction had 12 bases not matched to a gene; V was cut back by 1 base and J by 6 bases. CDR3 residues: CATSRGLGAGGPLNIQYF. The CDR3 DNA sequence: TGTGCCACCAGCAGAGGTTTGGGAGCGGGAGGGCCCTTAAACATTCAGTACTTC.

The chain combines TRBV7-2 with TRBJ2-7, with TRBD2 matching 7 bases. V shed 5 bases and J 9 bases; nucleotides not matched to a gene: 13. This CDR3 is 14 amino acids long. Germline V gene lookup returns CDR1 SGHTA and CDR2 FQGNSA. CDR3 sequence (DNA): TGTGCCAGCAGCCTGGCTGGACTAGAGGTTGTGCAGTACTTC. Translating gives CASSLAGLEVVQYF. Filled out from reference TRBV7-2 and TRBJ2-7, the complete variable domain reads GAGVSQSPSNKVTEKGKDVELRCDPISGHTALYWYRQSLGQGLEFLIYFQGNSAPDKSGLPSDRFSAERTGGSVSTLTIQRTQQEDSAVYLCASSLAGLEVVQYFGPGTRLTVT.

This CDR3 is CASSQDGQGFLYGYTF. The CDR3 DNA is TGTGCCAGCAGCCAAGATGGACAGGGGTTCCTCTATGGCTACACCTTC. This rearrangement joins TRBV4-2 to TRBJ1-2; 9 nucleotides match TRBD1. After removal of 0 bases from V and 4 bases from J, the junction contained 6 bases not matched to a gene. The CDR3 extends over 16 amino acids. Per germline, CDR1 LGHNA and CDR2 YNFKEQ.

The chain uses TRBV30 and TRBJ2-1, with a tentative D call TRBD2 (6 bases). Deletions cut 0 bases from V and 10 bases from J, with 19 bases between. The germline V gene has CDR1 GTSNPN and CDR2 SVGIG (reference sequence). This CDR3 is 15 amino acids long. The CDR3 coding sequence is TGTGCCTGGAGTGTACGAGGGACTCCTGTTGGGGAGCAGTTCTTC. Its protein product is CAWSVRGTPVGEQFF.